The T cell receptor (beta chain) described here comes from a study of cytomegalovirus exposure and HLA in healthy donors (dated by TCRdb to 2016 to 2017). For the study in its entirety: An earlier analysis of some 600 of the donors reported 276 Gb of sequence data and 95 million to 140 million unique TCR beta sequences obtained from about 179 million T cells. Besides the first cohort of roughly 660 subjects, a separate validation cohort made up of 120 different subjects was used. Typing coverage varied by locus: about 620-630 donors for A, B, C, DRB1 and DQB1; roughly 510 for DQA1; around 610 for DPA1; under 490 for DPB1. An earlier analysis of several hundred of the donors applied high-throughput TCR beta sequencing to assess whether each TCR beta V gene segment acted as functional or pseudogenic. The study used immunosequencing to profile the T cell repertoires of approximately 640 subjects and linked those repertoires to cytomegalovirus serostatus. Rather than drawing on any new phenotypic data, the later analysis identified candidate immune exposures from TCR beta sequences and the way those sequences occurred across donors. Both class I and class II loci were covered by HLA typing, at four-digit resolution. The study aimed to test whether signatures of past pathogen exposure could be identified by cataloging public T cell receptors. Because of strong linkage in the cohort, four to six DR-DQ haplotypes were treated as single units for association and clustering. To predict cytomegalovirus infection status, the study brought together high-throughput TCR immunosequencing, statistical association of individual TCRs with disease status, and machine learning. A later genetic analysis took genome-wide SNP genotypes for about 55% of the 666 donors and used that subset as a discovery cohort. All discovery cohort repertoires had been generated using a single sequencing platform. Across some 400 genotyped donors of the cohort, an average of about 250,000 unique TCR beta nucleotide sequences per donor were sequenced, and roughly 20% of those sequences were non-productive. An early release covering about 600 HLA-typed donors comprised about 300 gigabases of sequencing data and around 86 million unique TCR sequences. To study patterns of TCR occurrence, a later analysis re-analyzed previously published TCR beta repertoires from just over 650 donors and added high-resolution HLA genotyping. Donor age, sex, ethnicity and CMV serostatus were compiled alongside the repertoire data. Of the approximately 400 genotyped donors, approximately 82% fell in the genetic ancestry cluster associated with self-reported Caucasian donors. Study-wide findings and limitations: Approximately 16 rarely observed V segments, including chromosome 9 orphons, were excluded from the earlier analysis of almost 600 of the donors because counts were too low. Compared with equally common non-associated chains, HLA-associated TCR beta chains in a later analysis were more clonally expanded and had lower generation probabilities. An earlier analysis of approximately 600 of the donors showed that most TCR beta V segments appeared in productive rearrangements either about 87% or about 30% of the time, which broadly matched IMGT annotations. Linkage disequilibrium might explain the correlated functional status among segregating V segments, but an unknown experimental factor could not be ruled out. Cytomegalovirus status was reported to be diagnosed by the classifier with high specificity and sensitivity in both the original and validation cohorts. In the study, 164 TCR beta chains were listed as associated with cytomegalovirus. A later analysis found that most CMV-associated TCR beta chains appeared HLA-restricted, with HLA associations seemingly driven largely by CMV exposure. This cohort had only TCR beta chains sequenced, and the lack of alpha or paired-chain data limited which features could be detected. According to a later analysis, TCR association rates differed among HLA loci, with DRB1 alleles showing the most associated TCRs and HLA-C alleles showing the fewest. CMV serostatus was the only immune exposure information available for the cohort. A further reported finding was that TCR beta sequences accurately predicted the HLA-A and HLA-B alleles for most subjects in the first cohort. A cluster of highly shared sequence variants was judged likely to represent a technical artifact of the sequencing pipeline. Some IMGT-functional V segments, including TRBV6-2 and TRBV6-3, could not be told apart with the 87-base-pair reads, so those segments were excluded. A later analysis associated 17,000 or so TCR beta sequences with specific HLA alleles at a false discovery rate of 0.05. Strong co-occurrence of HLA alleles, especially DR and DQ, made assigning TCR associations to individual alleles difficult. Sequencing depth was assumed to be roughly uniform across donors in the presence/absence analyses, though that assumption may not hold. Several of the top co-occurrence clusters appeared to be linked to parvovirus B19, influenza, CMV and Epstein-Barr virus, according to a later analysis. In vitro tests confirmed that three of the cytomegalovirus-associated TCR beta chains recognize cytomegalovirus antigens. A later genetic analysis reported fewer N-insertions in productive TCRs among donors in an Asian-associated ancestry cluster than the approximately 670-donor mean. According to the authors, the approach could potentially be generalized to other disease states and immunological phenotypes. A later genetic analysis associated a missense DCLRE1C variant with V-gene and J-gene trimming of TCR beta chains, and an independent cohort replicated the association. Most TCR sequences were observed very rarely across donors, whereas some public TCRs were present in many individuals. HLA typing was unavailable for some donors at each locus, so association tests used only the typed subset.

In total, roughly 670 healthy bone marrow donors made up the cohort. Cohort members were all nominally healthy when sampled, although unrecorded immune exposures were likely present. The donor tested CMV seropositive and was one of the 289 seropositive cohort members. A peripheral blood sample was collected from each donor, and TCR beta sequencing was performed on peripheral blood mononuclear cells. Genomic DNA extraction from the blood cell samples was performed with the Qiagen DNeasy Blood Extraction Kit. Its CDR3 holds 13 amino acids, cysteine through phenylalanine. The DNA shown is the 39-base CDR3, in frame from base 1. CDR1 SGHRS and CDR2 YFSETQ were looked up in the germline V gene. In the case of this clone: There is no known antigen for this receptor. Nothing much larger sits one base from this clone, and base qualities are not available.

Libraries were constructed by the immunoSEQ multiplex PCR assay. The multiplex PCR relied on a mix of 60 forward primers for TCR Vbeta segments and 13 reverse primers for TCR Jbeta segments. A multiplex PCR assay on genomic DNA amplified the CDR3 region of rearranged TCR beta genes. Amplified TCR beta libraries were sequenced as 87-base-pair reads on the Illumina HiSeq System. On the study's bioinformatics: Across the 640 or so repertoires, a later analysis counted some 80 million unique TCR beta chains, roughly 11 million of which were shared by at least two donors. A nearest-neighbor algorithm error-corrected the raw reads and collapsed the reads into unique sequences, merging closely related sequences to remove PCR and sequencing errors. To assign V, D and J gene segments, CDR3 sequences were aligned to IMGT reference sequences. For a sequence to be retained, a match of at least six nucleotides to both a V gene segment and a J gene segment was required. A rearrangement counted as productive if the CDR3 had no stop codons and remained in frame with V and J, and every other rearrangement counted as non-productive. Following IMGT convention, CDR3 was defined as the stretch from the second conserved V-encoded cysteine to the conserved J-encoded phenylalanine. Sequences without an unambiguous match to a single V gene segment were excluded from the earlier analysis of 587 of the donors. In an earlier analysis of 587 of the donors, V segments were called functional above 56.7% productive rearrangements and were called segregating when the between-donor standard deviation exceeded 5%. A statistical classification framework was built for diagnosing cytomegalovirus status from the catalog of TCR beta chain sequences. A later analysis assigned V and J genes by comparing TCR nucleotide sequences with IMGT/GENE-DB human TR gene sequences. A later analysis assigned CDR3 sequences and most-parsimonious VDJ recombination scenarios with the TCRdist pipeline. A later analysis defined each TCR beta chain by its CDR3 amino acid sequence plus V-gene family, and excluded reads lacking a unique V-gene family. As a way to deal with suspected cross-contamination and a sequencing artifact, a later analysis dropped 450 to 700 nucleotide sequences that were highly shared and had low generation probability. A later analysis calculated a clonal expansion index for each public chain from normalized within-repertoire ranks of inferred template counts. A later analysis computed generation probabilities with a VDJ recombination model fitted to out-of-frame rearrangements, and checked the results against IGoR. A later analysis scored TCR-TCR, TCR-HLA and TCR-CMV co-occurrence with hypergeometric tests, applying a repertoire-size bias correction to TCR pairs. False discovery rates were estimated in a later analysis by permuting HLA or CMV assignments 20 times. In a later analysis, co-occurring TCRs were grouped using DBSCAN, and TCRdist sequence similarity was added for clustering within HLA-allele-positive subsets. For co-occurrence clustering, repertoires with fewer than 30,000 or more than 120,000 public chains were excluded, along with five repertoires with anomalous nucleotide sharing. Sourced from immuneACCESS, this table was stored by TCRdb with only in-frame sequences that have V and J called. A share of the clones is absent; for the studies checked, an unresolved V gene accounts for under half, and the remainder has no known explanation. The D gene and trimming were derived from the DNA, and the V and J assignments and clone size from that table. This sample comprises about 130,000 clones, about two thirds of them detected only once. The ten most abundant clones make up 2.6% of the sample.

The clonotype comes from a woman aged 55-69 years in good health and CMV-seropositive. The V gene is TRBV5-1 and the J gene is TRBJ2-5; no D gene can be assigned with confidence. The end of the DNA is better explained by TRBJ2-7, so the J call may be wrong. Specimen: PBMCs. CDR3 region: CASSLDPLTEQYF. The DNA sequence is TGCGCCAGCAGCTTGGACCCCCTCACCGAGCAGTACTTC.